The source of this T cell receptor beta chain is a study of blood T cell repertoires in COVID-19. Study-wide context: Material from acute and convalescent COVID-19 was sourced from the United States, Italy and Spain. Sources were T cells, B-cell-depleted T cells, or PBMCs; the material itself was cDNA or gDNA.

This CDR3 has 18 amino acids. Trimming took off 4 bases at V and 1 base at J, with 21 bases between the two ends. CDR1 LGHDT and CDR2 YNNKEL come from the germline V gene (reference sequence). Original handling: Amplifying reference gene primers gave estimates of nucleated cell counts. The protocol was immunoSEQ multiplex PCR, while the TCRdb copy is restricted to in-frame clones and leaves out a portion. V, J and clone size reflect that table, while D and trimming were determined from the DNA. The table includes roughly 75,000 clones, 75% to 95% detected once. This clone was recorded only once. This sequence joins TRBV3-1 (or the pseudogene TRBV3-2) and TRBJ2-3; tentative D call: TRBD1 (5 bases). The sequenced material came from peripheral blood. The receptor was isolated from a human donor in a cohort sampled during active COVID-19. The CDR3 loop reads CASSLLGAGDLRTDTQYF. The CDR3 DNA is TGTGCCAGCAGCCTTCTTGGGGCCGGCGACTTACGCACAGATACGCAGTATTTT.